The rows below give T cell receptor beta chains drawn from one sample of a study of shared clonotypes between healthy human individuals. Sequencing was performed with immunoSEQ multiplex PCR; in TCRdb, only in-frame clones are kept and a portion is missing. The data hold a few million clones, with 93% observed a single time. Sequenced sample: naive CD8+ T cells from PBMCs. These receptor sequences come from a man aged 18 to 30 in good health. Some clones in this sample may be carry-over from other donors' samples. Each CDR3 is given with its conserved first and last residue. The D gene is left open where the match is weak. Clone size, where shown, is once, few, many, or a class for clones that have expanded.

v_call	clone_size	d_call	j_call	cdr3_aa	cdr3_nt
TRBV5-6	.	TRBD1	TRBJ2-7	CASSLGGTGAYEQYF	TGTGCCAGCAGCTTGGGAGGGACAGGTGCCTACGAGCAGTACTTC
TRBV5-5	.	.	TRBJ2-7	CASSSDTGVYEQYF	TGTGCCAGCAGCTCGGACACTGGCGTCTACGAGCAGTACTTC
TRBV27	once	TRBD1	TRBJ1-1	CASTQQGATEAFF	TGTGCCAGCACTCAACAGGGGGCCACTGAAGCTTTCTTT
TRBV7-8	.	.	TRBJ2-2	CASSLIRGDGELFF	TGTGCCAGCAGCTTAATCAGGGGTGACGGGGAGCTGTTTTTT
TRBV5-6	.	.	TRBJ1-1	CASSLNWGITEAFF	TGTGCCAGCAGCCTAAACTGGGGGATCACTGAAGCTTTCTTT
TRBV9	.	.	TRBJ2-1	CASSSSGPQDEQFF	TGTGCCAGCAGCTCGTCCGGGCCCCAAGATGAGCAGTTCTTC
TRBV9	.	.	TRBJ2-1	CASSARGAGYSYNEQFF	TGTGCCAGCAGCGCCAGGGGGGCGGGGTACTCCTACAATGAGCAGTTCTTC
TRBV4-2	.	.	TRBJ1-5	CASSQSRGGNQPQHF	TGTGCCAGCAGCCAAAGCAGGGGAGGGAATCAGCCCCAGCATTTT
TRBV5-1	.	TRBD1	TRBJ1-1	CASSPPGTGPRTEAFF	TGCGCCAGCAGCCCACCTGGGACAGGCCCCAGGACTGAAGCTTTCTTT
TRBV9	.	.	TRBJ2-7	CASSEREQAPYEQYF	TGTGCCAGCAGCGAGCGTGAACAGGCGCCCTACGAGCAGTACTTC
TRBV15	.	.	TRBJ2-5	CATSRLQETQYF	TGTGCCACCAGCAGGTTACAAGAGACCCAGTACTTC
TRBV4-1	.	.	TRBJ2-7	CASSQGRGRGQYEQYF	TGCGCCAGCAGCCAAGGCCGGGGCCGGGGACAATACGAGCAGTACTTC
TRBV27	.	TRBD2	TRBJ2-1	CASSSGTSGNEQFF	TGTGCCAGCAGCTCCGGGACTAGCGGCAATGAGCAGTTCTTC
TRBV7-6	.	.	TRBJ2-7	CASSLVSAPSHEQYF	TGTGCCAGCAGCTTAGTATCGGCTCCTTCCCACGAGCAGTACTTC
TRBV15	.	.	TRBJ2-1	CATTSFSIVNEQFF	TGTGCCACCACCTCCTTCTCCATAGTCAATGAGCAGTTCTTC
TRBV5-1	once	.	TRBJ2-3	CASSLEGILTDTQYF	TGCGCCAGCAGCTTGGAGGGTATACTCACAGATACGCAGTATTTT
TRBV7-9	once	.	TRBJ1-2	CASSLGPLANGYTF	TGTGCCAGCAGCTTAGGGCCCCTGGCAAATGGCTACACCTTC
TRBV13	.	TRBD2	TRBJ2-7	CASSSWGGTYEQYF	TGTGCCAGCAGCTCCTGGGGGGGGACCTACGAGCAGTACTTC
TRBV28	.	.	TRBJ1-5	CASSLRGGNQPQHF	TGTGCCAGCAGTTTACGGGGGGGTAATCAGCCCCAGCATTTT
TRBV2	.	TRBD2	TRBJ2-3	CASSEGSGRAADTQYF	TGTGCCAGCAGTGAAGGTAGCGGGAGGGCCGCAGATACGCAGTATTTT
TRBV29-1	few	.	TRBJ1-2	CSVLDSYGYTF	TGCAGCGTTCTTGACAGCTATGGCTACACCTTC
TRBV6-1	.	.	TRBJ2-6	CASSEWFSGANVLTF	TGTGCCAGCAGTGAATGGTTCTCTGGGGCCAACGTCCTGACTTTC
TRBV9	.	.	TRBJ2-7	CASSPQGMTTGAEQYF	TGTGCCAGCAGCCCCCAAGGAATGACTACTGGTGCCGAGCAGTACTTC
TRBV27	.	.	TRBJ1-5	CASSPRVGSNQPQHF	TGTGCCAGCAGTCCCAGGGTGGGCAGCAATCAGCCCCAGCATTTT
TRBV9	.	TRBD2	TRBJ2-6	CASSGTSGAGANVLTF	TGTGCCAGCAGCGGGACTAGCGGGGCTGGGGCCAACGTCCTGACTTTC
TRBV7-9	.	.	TRBJ1-5	CASSPSYSNQPQHF	TGTGCCAGCAGCCCCTCTTATAGCAATCAGCCCCAGCATTTT
TRBV5-6	.	.	TRBJ2-2	CASSFFQENTGELFF	TGTGCCAGCAGCTTTTTTCAGGAGAACACCGGGGAGCTGTTTTTT
TRBV11-2	.	.	TRBJ2-1	CASSSLGLHLNEQFF	TGTGCCAGCAGCTCCCTCGGACTACATCTCAATGAGCAGTTCTTC
TRBV11-2	.	.	TRBJ2-2	CASSLDPPGGSTGELFF	TGTGCCAGCAGCTTAGATCCCCCGGGGGGCAGCACCGGGGAGCTGTTTTTT
TRBV6-6	.	.	TRBJ2-3	CASNNVGKTDTQYF	TGTGCCAGCAATAATGTGGGGAAGACAGATACGCAGTATTTT
TRBV14	.	TRBD2	TRBJ2-7	CASSLGLAGGLVTYEQYF	TGTGCCAGCAGCCTCGGACTAGCGGGAGGACTCGTGACCTACGAGCAGTACTTC
TRBV9	.	TRBD1	TRBJ2-7	CASSATGTGTYEQYF	TGTGCCAGCAGCGCCACCGGGACAGGGACGTACGAGCAGTACTTC
TRBV5-6	.	.	TRBJ2-5	CASSLAGVRETQYF	TGTGCCAGCAGCTTGGCTGGGGTGCGGGAGACCCAGTACTTC
TRBV6-1	.	.	TRBJ2-7	CASSPVGGAPYEQYF	TGTGCCAGCAGCCCGGTGGGGGGGGCCCCCTACGAGCAGTACTTC
TRBV30	.	.	TRBJ1-4	CAWSPGLSNEKLFF	TGTGCCTGGAGCCCGGGCCTTAGTAATGAAAAACTGTTTTTT
TRBV9	.	.	TRBJ1-1	CASSVATRGTEAFF	TGTGCCAGCAGCGTAGCTACGAGGGGGACTGAAGCTTTCTTT
TRBV7-9	.	.	TRBJ2-1	CASSLESPVGGNEQFF	TGTGCCAGCAGCTTAGAGTCCCCAGTCGGTGGGAATGAGCAGTTCTTC